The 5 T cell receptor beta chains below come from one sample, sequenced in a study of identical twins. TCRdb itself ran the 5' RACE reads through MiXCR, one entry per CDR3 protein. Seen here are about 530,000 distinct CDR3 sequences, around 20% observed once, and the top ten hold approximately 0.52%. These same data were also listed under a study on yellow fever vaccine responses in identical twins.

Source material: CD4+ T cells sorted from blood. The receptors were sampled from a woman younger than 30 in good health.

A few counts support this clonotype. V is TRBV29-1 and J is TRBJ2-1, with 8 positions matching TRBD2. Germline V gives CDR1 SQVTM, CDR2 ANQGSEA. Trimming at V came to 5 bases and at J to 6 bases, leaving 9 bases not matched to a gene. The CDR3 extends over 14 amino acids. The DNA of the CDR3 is TGCAGCGTTACCCAGCGGGAGATCCGCAATGAGCAGTTCTTC. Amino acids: CSVTQREIRNEQFF.

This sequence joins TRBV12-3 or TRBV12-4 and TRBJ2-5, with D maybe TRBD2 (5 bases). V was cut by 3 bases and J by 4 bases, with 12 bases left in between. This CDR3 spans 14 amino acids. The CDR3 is CASSFFLGGETQYF. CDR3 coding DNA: TGTGCCAGCAGTTTCTTCCTTGGAGGAGAGACCCAGTACTTC.

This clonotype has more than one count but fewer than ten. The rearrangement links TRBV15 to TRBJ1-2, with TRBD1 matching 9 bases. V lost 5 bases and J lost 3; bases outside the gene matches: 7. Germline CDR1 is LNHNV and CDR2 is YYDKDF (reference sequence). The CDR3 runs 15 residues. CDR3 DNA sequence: TGTGCCACCAGCGTAACCCGGGACAGGGACTATGGCTACACCTTC. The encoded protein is CATSVTRDRDYGYTF.

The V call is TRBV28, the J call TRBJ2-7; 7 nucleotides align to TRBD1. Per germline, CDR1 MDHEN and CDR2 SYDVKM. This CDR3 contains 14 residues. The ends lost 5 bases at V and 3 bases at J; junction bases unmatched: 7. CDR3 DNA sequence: TGTGCCAGCAGTAGAGGACAGGCCATCTACGAGCAGTACTTC. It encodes CASSRGQAIYEQYF. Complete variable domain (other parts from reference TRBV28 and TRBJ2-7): DVKVTQSSRYLVKRTGEKVFLECVQDMDHENMFWYRQDPGLGLRLIYFSYDVKMKEKGDIPEGYSVSREKKERFSLILESASTNQTSMYLCASSRGQAIYEQYFGPGTRLTVT.

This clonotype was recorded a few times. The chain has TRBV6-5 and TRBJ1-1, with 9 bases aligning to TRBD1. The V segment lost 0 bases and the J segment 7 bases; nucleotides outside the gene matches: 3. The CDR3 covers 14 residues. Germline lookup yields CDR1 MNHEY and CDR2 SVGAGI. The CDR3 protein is CASSYSQDRGEAFF. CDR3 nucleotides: TGTGCCAGCAGTTACTCGCAGGACAGGGGTGAAGCTTTCTTT.